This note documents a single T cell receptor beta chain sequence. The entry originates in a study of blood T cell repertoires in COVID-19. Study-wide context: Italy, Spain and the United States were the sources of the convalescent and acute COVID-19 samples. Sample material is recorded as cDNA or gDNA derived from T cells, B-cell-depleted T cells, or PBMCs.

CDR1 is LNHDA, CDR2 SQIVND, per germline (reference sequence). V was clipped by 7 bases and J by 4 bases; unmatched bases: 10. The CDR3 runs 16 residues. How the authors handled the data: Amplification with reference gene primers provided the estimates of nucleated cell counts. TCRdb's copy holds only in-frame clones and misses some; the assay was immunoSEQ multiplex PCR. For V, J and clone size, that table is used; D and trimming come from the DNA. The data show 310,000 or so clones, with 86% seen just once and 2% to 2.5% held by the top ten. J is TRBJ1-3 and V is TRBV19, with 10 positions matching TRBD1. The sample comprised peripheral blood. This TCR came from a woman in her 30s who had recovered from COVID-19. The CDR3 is CASTDVGQGPGNTIYF. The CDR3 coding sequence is TGTGCCAGTACGGACGTGGGACAGGGGCCGGGAAACACCATATATTTT.